The present entry profiles one T cell receptor beta chain with its context. These data belong to a study of blood T cell repertoires in COVID-19. Looking at the study overall: Both acute and convalescent COVID-19 samples were obtained from the United States, Italy and Spain. PBMCs, B-cell-depleted T cells, or T cells were the source of the cDNA or gDNA that made up the material.

The CDR3 has 13 residues. Per germline, CDR1 SEHNR and CDR2 FQNEAQ (reference sequence). With 5 bases removed from V and 7 bases from J, the gap between germline ends came to 14 bases. Profiling relied on immunoSEQ multiplex PCR, and the TCRdb table lists in-frame clones only, not all of them. The sample contains 300,000 to 450,000 clones, approximately 89% of which appear only once. V and J are TRBV7-9 and TRBJ1-2; no clear D gene. The sequence was obtained from a man younger than 45 who had recovered from COVID-19. The sequenced sample was PBMCs or T cells enriched from blood (not recorded which). As DNA, the CDR3 is TGTGCCAGCAGCGCAAGTCTAGTGAGTGGCTACACCTTC. Its protein is CASSASLVSGYTF.